This entry describes one T cell receptor (beta chain). This sample was taken from a study of blood T cell repertoires in COVID-19. Per the authors' pipeline: By means of reference gene primer amplification, nucleated cell counts were estimated. Here immunoSEQ multiplex PCR was the method, and the copy in TCRdb shows in-frame clones only, minus some. Clone size and the V and J calls come from that table; the DNA yielded D and trimming. The table has roughly 240,000 clones, around 87% seen once. Sequencing was performed on peripheral blood. The receptor comes from a woman aged 30 to 39 who had recovered from COVID-19.

This CDR3 is CASSEARRDGYEQYF. The CDR3 DNA is TGTGCCAGCAGTGAAGCCCGCAGGGATGGGTACGAGCAGTACTTC. The chain uses TRBV6-1 and TRBJ2-7, with D perhaps TRBD1 (5 bases). Germline CDR1 MNHNS, CDR2 SASEGT. Deletions cut 0 bases from V and 4 bases from J, with 13 bases between. The CDR3 is made up of 15 amino acids.